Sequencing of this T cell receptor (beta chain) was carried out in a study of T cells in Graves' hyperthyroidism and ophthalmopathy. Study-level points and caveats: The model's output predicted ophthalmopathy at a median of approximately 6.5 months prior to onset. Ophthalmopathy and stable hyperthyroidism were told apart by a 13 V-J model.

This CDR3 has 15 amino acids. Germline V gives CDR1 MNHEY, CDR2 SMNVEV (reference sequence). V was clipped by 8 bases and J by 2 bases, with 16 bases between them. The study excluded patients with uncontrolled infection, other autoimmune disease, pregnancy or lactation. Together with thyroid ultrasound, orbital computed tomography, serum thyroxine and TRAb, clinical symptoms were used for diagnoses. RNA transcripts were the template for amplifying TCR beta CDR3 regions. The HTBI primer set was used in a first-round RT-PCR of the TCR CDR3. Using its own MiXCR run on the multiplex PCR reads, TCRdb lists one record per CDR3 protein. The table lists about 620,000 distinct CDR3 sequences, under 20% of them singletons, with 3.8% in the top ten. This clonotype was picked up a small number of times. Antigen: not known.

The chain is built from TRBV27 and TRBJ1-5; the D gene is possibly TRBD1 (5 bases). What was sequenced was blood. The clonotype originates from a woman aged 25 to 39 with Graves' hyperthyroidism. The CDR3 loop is CASRDGMGGNQPQHF. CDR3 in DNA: TGTGCCAGCCGGGACGGTATGGGAGGCAATCAGCCCCAGCATTTT.